This T cell receptor beta chain stems from a study of patients and donors after allogeneic stem cell transplantation. The CDR3 contains 14 residues. Between the trimmed V and J ends, which lost 6 bases and 0 bases, there was a span of 12 bases. CDR1 and CDR2 (germline): DFQATT, SNEGSKA (reference sequence). In this sample, this clonotype turned up a few times. TCRdb processed the RT-PCR reads anew with MiXCR; each CDR3 protein has one entry. The sample lists 400,000 to 450,000 distinct CDR3 sequences, roughly 17% occurring once. The rearrangement uses TRBV20-1 and TRBJ2-4; no definite D call. This clonotype was obtained from a human donor who was either an allogeneic HSCT recipient or a stem cell or donor lymphocyte infusion donor (not recorded which). It is not recorded whose cells these are; they may come from a transplant donor. Sequencing was performed on blood, either unsorted or a sorted T cell fraction (not recorded which). The CDR3: CSALKSGAKNIQYF. Written as DNA, the CDR3 is TGCAGTGCGCTGAAGTCAGGAGCCAAAAACATTCAGTACTTC.